This TCR beta chain was recovered during a study of blood T cell repertoires in COVID-19. Germline V lookup: CDR1 LGHNT, CDR2 FRNRAP. This CDR3 region has 17 residues. V was cut by 1 base and J by 5 bases, with 18 bases left in between. Cohort 3 recovery required two negative PCRs, clearance, or symptom resolution. As originally analysed: Estimation of nucleated cell counts was performed using reference gene primer amplification. Libraries were prepared by immunoSEQ multiplex PCR; TCRdb keeps only in-frame clonotypes and omits some of them. The DNA gave D and trimming, while V, J and clone size come from that table. This table holds 290,000 or so clones, 86% found once.

The sequenced material came from PBMCs or T cells enriched from blood (not recorded which). V gene TRBV12-5 combines with J gene TRBJ2-1, with D maybe TRBD2 (6 bases). The sequence derives from a woman aged 18-29 years who had recovered from COVID-19. CDR3 loop: CASGLGLWGDQHNEQFF. For the CDR3, the DNA is TGTGCTAGTGGTTTGGGGCTTTGGGGGGATCAACACAATGAGCAGTTCTTC.